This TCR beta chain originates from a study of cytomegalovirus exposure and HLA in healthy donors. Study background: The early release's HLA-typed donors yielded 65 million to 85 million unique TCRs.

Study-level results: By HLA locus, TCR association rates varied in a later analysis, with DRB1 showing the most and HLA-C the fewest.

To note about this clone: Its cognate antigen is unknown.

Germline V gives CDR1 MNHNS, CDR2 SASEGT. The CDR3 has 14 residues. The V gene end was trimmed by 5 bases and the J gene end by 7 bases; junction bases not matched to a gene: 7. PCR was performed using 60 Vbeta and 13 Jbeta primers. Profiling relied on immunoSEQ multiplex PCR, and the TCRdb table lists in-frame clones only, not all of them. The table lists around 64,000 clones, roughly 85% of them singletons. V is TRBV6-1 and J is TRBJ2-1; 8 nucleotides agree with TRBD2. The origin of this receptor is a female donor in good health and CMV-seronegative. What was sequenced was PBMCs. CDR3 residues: CASSPGGTLNEQFF. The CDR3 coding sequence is TGTGCCAGCAGTCCGGGGGGGACGCTGAATGAGCAGTTCTTC.